This T cell receptor beta chain was captured in a study of molecular identifiers for immune sequencing clone quantification. Study background: Naive CD8 cell RNA, from 20,000 or 100,000 cells, was split five ways in replicates, with four sequenced.

General study findings and limits: Clones of above 20 RNA copies carried over 98% of effector molecules; in naive cells they carried under 1%. Among around 1 million naive cells, spiked Jurkat TCR RNA from a single cell was reportedly detectable.

One entry per CDR3 protein, called by TCRdb with MiXCR from the PCR reads. The repertoire holds around 470,000 distinct CDR3 sequences, with about 22% as singletons. CDR3 size: 15 residues. V lost 0 bases to trimming and J lost 1 base; unmatched junction nucleotides: 4. Germline V gene lookup returns CDR1 DFQATT and CDR2 SNEGSKA (reference sequence). The authors sorted naive CD8 T cells as CD8+CD4-CCR7+CD45RA+. This clonotype showed up many times. Antigen unknown. The source is a human donor in good health. Some libraries in this study had Jurkat cell RNA spiked in. The sample was naive CD8+ T cells from blood, with Jurkat cell RNA spiked in. Subset specified: FACS-sorted CD8+CD4-CCR7+CD45RA+ naive T cells. The V gene is TRBV20-1, the J gene TRBJ2-5, with TRBD2 identical over 8 bases. The CDR3 DNA reads as TGCAGTGCTAGAGATCGCGGGAGGTCCCAAGAGACCCAGTACTTC. Translation: CSARDRGRSQETQYF.